A selection of T cell receptor beta chains follows, all from one sample in a study of cytomegalovirus exposure and HLA in healthy donors. Repertoires were generated with immunoSEQ multiplex PCR, while TCRdb's copy carries only in-frame clones and drops some. The sample consists of roughly 200,000 clones, approximately 85% of them appearing once. The sample comprised PBMCs. The source of these receptors is a woman in her fifties or sixties in good health and CMV-seronegative. Each CDR3 is given with its conserved first and last residue. A D gene is named only where the DNA matches it firmly. A row's size may be missing; if present it is once, few, many or a size class.

j_call: TRBJ2-1; clone_size: .; v_call: TRBV27; d_call: TRBD1; cdr3_aa: CASSSQGPDYNEQFF; cdr3_nt: TGTGCCAGCAGTTCACAGGGGCCCGACTACAATGAGCAGTTCTTC
j_call: TRBJ2-3; clone_size: few; v_call: TRBV7-9; d_call: .; cdr3_aa: CASSLATSTDTQYF; cdr3_nt: TGTGCCAGCAGCTTAGCTACAAGCACAGATACGCAGTATTTT
j_call: TRBJ2-3; clone_size: .; v_call: TRBV7-9; d_call: .; cdr3_aa: CASSSELTDTQYF; cdr3_nt: TGTGCCAGCAGCTCGGAGTTGACAGATACGCAGTATTTT
j_call: TRBJ1-2; clone_size: .; v_call: TRBV7-9; d_call: .; cdr3_aa: CASSQPRDINSF; cdr3_nt: TGTGCCAGCAGCCAACCTCGGGACATCAATTCCTTC
j_call: TRBJ2-7; clone_size: .; v_call: TRBV7-9; d_call: TRBD1; cdr3_aa: CASSPGQSHGPYEQYF; cdr3_nt: TGTGCCAGCAGCCCGGGACAGAGCCACGGGCCCTACGAGCAGTACTTC
j_call: TRBJ2-3; clone_size: .; v_call: TRBV6-1; d_call: .; cdr3_aa: CASFLSGTDTQYF; cdr3_nt: TGTGCCAGCTTTCTTAGCGGTACCGATACGCAGTATTTT
j_call: TRBJ2-5; clone_size: .; v_call: TRBV28; d_call: TRBD1; cdr3_aa: CASSLQGTAQETQYF; cdr3_nt: TGTGCCAGCAGTTTGCAAGGGACAGCTCAAGAGACCCAGTACTTC
j_call: TRBJ2-3; clone_size: .; v_call: TRBV7-9; d_call: TRBD2; cdr3_aa: CASSLAVGREAADTQYF; cdr3_nt: TGTGCCAGCAGCTTAGCGGTGGGGAGGGAAGCCGCAGATACGCAGTATTTT
j_call: TRBJ1-3; clone_size: .; v_call: TRBV14; d_call: TRBD1; cdr3_aa: CASSLGQGPSGNTIYF; cdr3_nt: TGTGCCAGCAGCCTGGGACAGGGACCCTCTGGAAACACCATATATTTT
j_call: TRBJ2-5; clone_size: .; v_call: TRBV5-1; d_call: TRBD2; cdr3_aa: CATQLGLAGGMGKTQYF; cdr3_nt: TGCGCCACGCAATTGGGACTAGCGGGAGGTATGGGCAAGACCCAGTACTTC
j_call: TRBJ1-1; clone_size: .; v_call: TRBV28; d_call: .; cdr3_aa: CASREDGKTEAFF; cdr3_nt: TGTGCCAGCAGGGAGGACGGCAAGACTGAAGCTTTCTTT
j_call: TRBJ1-4; clone_size: .; v_call: TRBV27; d_call: .; cdr3_aa: CASSLSTDPGEKLFF; cdr3_nt: TGTGCCAGCAGTCTGTCGACAGACCCTGGGGAAAAACTGTTTTTT
j_call: TRBJ1-4; clone_size: once; v_call: TRBV28; d_call: .; cdr3_aa: CASLKSSAYTNEKLFF; cdr3_nt: TGTGCCAGCCTCAAAAGCAGCGCGTACACTAATGAAAAACTGTTTTTT
j_call: TRBJ2-2; clone_size: .; v_call: TRBV13; d_call: TRBD2; cdr3_aa: CASSLAGRATGELFF; cdr3_nt: TGTGCCAGCAGCTTAGCCGGGAGGGCCACCGGGGAGCTGTTTTTT
j_call: TRBJ2-1; clone_size: .; v_call: TRBV6-4; d_call: .; cdr3_aa: CASGPEQTPVNEQFF; cdr3_nt: TGTGCCAGCGGCCCCGAACAGACCCCAGTCAATGAGCAGTTCTTC
j_call: TRBJ2-5; clone_size: .; v_call: TRBV18; d_call: TRBD2; cdr3_aa: CASSPPMGAGGPRETQYF; cdr3_nt: TGTGCCAGCTCACCACCGATGGGAGCGGGAGGGCCGAGAGAGACCCAGTACTTC
j_call: TRBJ2-5; clone_size: .; v_call: TRBV7-9; d_call: TRBD2; cdr3_aa: CASNRLAGVGSQETQYF; cdr3_nt: TGTGCCAGCAACCGACTAGCGGGAGTGGGCTCCCAAGAGACCCAGTACTTC
j_call: TRBJ2-3; clone_size: .; v_call: TRBV7-2; d_call: .; cdr3_aa: CASSSSRDTQYF; cdr3_nt: TGTGCCAGCAGCAGCTCTAGGGATACGCAGTATTTT
j_call: TRBJ1-1; clone_size: .; v_call: TRBV28; d_call: TRBD1; cdr3_aa: CASSRTGAEFTEAFF; cdr3_nt: TGTGCCAGCAGCCGGACAGGGGCGGAGTTCACTGAAGCTTTCTTT
j_call: TRBJ2-5; clone_size: .; v_call: TRBV6-5; d_call: TRBD1; cdr3_aa: CASSYETGTGTQYF; cdr3_nt: TGTGCCAGCAGTTACGAGACAGGGACGGGGACCCAGTACTTC
j_call: TRBJ2-3; clone_size: .; v_call: TRBV27; d_call: .; cdr3_aa: CASGDTQYF; cdr3_nt: TGTGCATCGGGAGATACGCAGTATTTT
j_call: TRBJ2-7; clone_size: .; v_call: TRBV7-2; d_call: .; cdr3_aa: CASSLVGDSYEQYF; cdr3_nt: TGTGCCAGCAGCTTAGTAGGGGATTCCTACGAGCAGTACTTC
j_call: TRBJ2-5; clone_size: .; v_call: TRBV28; d_call: .; cdr3_aa: CASSSLGETQYF; cdr3_nt: TGTGCCAGCAGTTCCCTCGGGGAGACCCAGTACTTC
j_call: TRBJ1-2; clone_size: .; v_call: TRBV5-8; d_call: .; cdr3_aa: CASSLGSGNRHGYTF; cdr3_nt: TGTGCCAGCAGCTTGGGGTCGGGTAACCGACATGGCTACACCTTC
j_call: TRBJ2-7; clone_size: .; v_call: TRBV28; d_call: TRBD2; cdr3_aa: CASSLSTSGVYEQYF; cdr3_nt: TGTGCCAGCAGCTTATCGACTAGCGGGGTCTACGAGCAGTACTTC
j_call: TRBJ1-4; clone_size: .; v_call: TRBV11-2; d_call: .; cdr3_aa: CASSRSTRAATNEKLFF; cdr3_nt: TGTGCCAGCAGCCGTTCGACCAGGGCTGCAACTAATGAAAAACTGTTTTTT
j_call: TRBJ1-2; clone_size: .; v_call: TRBV30; d_call: .; cdr3_aa: CAWSVQVDYGYTF; cdr3_nt: TGTGCCTGGAGTGTACAGGTGGACTATGGCTACACCTTC
j_call: TRBJ1-5; clone_size: .; v_call: TRBV28; d_call: .; cdr3_aa: CASSLSGTPGNQPQHF; cdr3_nt: TGTGCCAGCAGTTTATCCGGGACACCTGGTAATCAGCCCCAGCATTTT
j_call: TRBJ1-2; clone_size: .; v_call: TRBV19; d_call: TRBD1; cdr3_aa: CASSIPYRGSGYGYTF; cdr3_nt: TGTGCCAGTAGTATCCCTTACAGGGGATCGGGCTATGGCTACACCTTC
j_call: TRBJ1-2; clone_size: .; v_call: TRBV4-2; d_call: TRBD1; cdr3_aa: CASSLGQDYGYTF; cdr3_nt: TGTGCCAGCAGCCTGGGACAGGACTATGGCTACACCTTC
j_call: TRBJ2-1; clone_size: .; v_call: TRBV5-6; d_call: .; cdr3_aa: CASSWDSSSSYNEQFF; cdr3_nt: TGTGCCAGCAGCTGGGACTCGTCGAGCTCCTACAATGAGCAGTTCTTC
j_call: TRBJ1-6; clone_size: once; v_call: TRBV19; d_call: .; cdr3_aa: CASSITRDLRGSPLHF; cdr3_nt: TGTGCCAGTAGTATAACCCGGGACTTAAGAGGTTCACCCCTCCACTTT
j_call: TRBJ2-1; clone_size: .; v_call: TRBV5-1; d_call: TRBD2; cdr3_aa: CASSLGGRAYEQFF; cdr3_nt: TGCGCCAGCAGCTTGGGCGGGAGGGCCTACGAGCAGTTCTTC
j_call: TRBJ1-1; clone_size: .; v_call: TRBV7-2; d_call: .; cdr3_aa: CASSSTLLPGTREAFF; cdr3_nt: TGTGCCAGCAGTTCGACCCTTCTCCCCGGGACAAGAGAAGCTTTCTTT
j_call: TRBJ2-7; clone_size: .; v_call: TRBV28; d_call: TRBD1; cdr3_aa: CASSLSRGQGPFSLIVGVTYEQYF; cdr3_nt: TGTGCCAGCAGTCTTAGTAGGGGACAGGGGCCTTTCTCCCTTATTGTGGGAGTAACCTACGAGCAGTACTTC
j_call: TRBJ1-3; clone_size: .; v_call: TRBV29-1; d_call: .; cdr3_aa: CSVAGNGNTIYF; cdr3_nt: TGCAGCGTTGCGGGGAACGGAAACACCATATATTTT
j_call: TRBJ2-2; clone_size: .; v_call: TRBV7-2; d_call: TRBD2; cdr3_aa: CASSLELTSGITGELFF; cdr3_nt: TGTGCCAGCAGCTTAGAGTTGACTAGCGGGATAACCGGGGAGCTGTTTTTT
j_call: TRBJ1-1; clone_size: .; v_call: TRBV25-1; d_call: TRBD1; cdr3_aa: CASSLPGTGFTEAFF; cdr3_nt: TGTGCCAGCAGCCTCCCAGGGACAGGGTTCACTGAAGCTTTCTTT
j_call: TRBJ1-5; clone_size: once; v_call: TRBV18; d_call: .; cdr3_aa: CASRPGGSNQPQHF; cdr3_nt: TGTGCCAGCCGACCTGGGGGCAGCAATCAGCCCCAGCATTTT
j_call: TRBJ2-1; clone_size: .; v_call: TRBV9; d_call: TRBD2; cdr3_aa: CASSVVSGRYVCEQFF; cdr3_nt: TGTGCCAGCAGCGTAGTTAGCGGGAGATATGTGTGTGAGCAGTTCTTC
j_call: TRBJ2-2; clone_size: .; v_call: TRBV28; d_call: TRBD2; cdr3_aa: CASSSAAGHTGELFF; cdr3_nt: TGTGCCAGCAGTTCAGCAGCGGGACACACCGGGGAGCTGTTTTTT
j_call: TRBJ2-7; clone_size: .; v_call: TRBV7-9; d_call: TRBD1; cdr3_aa: CASSPRTGLTSYEQYF; cdr3_nt: TGTGCCAGCAGCCCCCGGACAGGGCTCACCTCCTACGAGCAGTACTTC
j_call: TRBJ1-2; clone_size: .; v_call: TRBV20-1; d_call: .; cdr3_aa: CSAKQLSGYTF; cdr3_nt: TGCAGTGCTAAACAGTTGAGCGGCTACACCTTC
j_call: TRBJ2-1; clone_size: .; v_call: TRBV30; d_call: TRBD2; cdr3_aa: CASKRLAGGPGQFF; cdr3_nt: TGTGCCTCCAAAAGACTAGCGGGAGGGCCGGGGCAGTTCTTC
j_call: TRBJ2-2; clone_size: .; v_call: TRBV11-3; d_call: .; cdr3_aa: CASSTQGYGELFF; cdr3_nt: TGTGCCAGCAGCACCCAGGGGTACGGGGAGCTGTTTTTT
j_call: TRBJ1-1; clone_size: .; v_call: TRBV6-5; d_call: .; cdr3_aa: CASSYGRDLEAFF; cdr3_nt: TGTGCCAGCAGTTACGGGAGGGACCTTGAAGCTTTCTTT
j_call: TRBJ2-1; clone_size: .; v_call: TRBV7-2; d_call: TRBD1; cdr3_aa: CASSLVTGGVKNEQFF; cdr3_nt: TGTGCCAGCAGCTTAGTGACAGGGGGCGTTAAAAATGAGCAGTTCTTC
j_call: TRBJ2-6; clone_size: .; v_call: TRBV19; d_call: .; cdr3_aa: CASTYRNRGLSGANVLTF; cdr3_nt: TGTGCCAGTACCTATAGGAACCGAGGGCTCTCTGGGGCCAACGTCCTGACTTTC
j_call: TRBJ1-5; clone_size: .; v_call: TRBV6-5; d_call: TRBD1; cdr3_aa: CASSYSSTGINQPQHF; cdr3_nt: TGTGCCAGCAGTTACTCATCGACAGGGATCAATCAGCCCCAGCATTTT
j_call: TRBJ2-1; clone_size: few; v_call: TRBV5-1; d_call: .; cdr3_aa: CASRVYGGSSYNEQFF; cdr3_nt: TGCGCCAGCAGGGTGTATGGGGGCAGCTCCTACAATGAGCAGTTCTTC
j_call: TRBJ1-1; clone_size: .; v_call: TRBV28; d_call: .; cdr3_aa: CASSIQQGGTEAFF; cdr3_nt: TGTGCCAGCAGTATACAACAGGGTGGGACTGAAGCTTTCTTT
j_call: TRBJ2-1; clone_size: .; v_call: TRBV4-1; d_call: .; cdr3_aa: CASSQGLGAGAWNEQFF; cdr3_nt: TGCGCCAGCAGCCAAGGGTTGGGGGCAGGCGCTTGGAATGAGCAGTTCTTC
j_call: TRBJ2-1; clone_size: .; v_call: TRBV4-2; d_call: .; cdr3_aa: CASRPRGSSYNEQFF; cdr3_nt: TGTGCCAGCAGGCCGAGGGGGAGCTCCTACAATGAGCAGTTCTTC
j_call: TRBJ2-1; clone_size: .; v_call: TRBV10-3; d_call: TRBD1; cdr3_aa: CAAQGILYNEQFF; cdr3_nt: TGTGCCGCACAGGGGATTCTGTACAATGAGCAGTTCTTC
j_call: TRBJ2-3; clone_size: .; v_call: TRBV5-6; d_call: .; cdr3_aa: CASSWGLNEPTDTQYF; cdr3_nt: TGTGCCAGCAGCTGGGGACTCAACGAACCCACAGATACGCAGTATTTT